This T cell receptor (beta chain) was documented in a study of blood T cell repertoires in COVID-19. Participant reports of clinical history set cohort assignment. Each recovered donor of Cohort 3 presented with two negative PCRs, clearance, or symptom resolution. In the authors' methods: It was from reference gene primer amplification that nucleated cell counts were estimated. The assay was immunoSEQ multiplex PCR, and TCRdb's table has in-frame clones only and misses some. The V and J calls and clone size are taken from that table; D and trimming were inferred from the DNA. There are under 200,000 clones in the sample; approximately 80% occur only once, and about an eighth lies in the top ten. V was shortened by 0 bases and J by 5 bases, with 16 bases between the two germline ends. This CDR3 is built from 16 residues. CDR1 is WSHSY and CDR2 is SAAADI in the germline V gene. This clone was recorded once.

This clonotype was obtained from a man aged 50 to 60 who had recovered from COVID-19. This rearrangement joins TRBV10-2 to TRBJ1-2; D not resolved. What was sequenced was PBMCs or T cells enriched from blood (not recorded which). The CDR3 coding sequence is TGCGCCAGCAGTGAGTCGCGAGACCTAGACTTATATGGCTACACCTTC. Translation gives CASSESRDLDLYGYTF.